This paragraph reports one T cell receptor (beta chain). Its antigen is not known. The record originates from a study of T cell repertoires in cytomegalovirus infection. Study at large: Recently identified HLA-C-restricted CMV epitopes were used, and well-studied HLA-B-restricted CMV epitopes were used as well. Shared public TCR beta signatures pointed to both CMV infection and a matching HLA type. Study-level points and caveats: Totalled public TCR beta family frequency picked out people who carried CMV plus the relevant HLA. In two of eight donors, the top clonotype was HLA-C-restricted CMV-specific.

With 5 bases removed from V and 6 bases from J, the gap between germline ends came to 17 bases. CDR1 is MNHEY, CDR2 SVGAGI, per germline. CDR3 size: 16 residues. TCRdb re-analysed the reads in MiXCR, keeping a single row per CDR3 protein. The sample shows 640,000 or so distinct CDR3 sequences, 33% of them seen only once. This specimen was cultured PBMCs, taken from culture after CMV antigen stimulation. This sequence joins TRBV6-5 and TRBJ1-6; D perhaps matches TRBD1 (5 bases). This TCR came from a human donor in good health (CMV status not recorded). Some clones in this sample may be carry-over from other donors' samples. CDR3 in amino acids: CASSTVQGSGNSPLHF. CDR3 nucleotide sequence: TGTGCCAGCAGTACCGTTCAGGGTTCTGGTAATTCACCCCTCCACTTT.